These 19 T cell receptor beta chains originate from one sample sequenced in a study of cytotoxic CD8 clonotypes in ibrutinib-treated CLL. TCRdb's copy holds only in-frame clones and misses some; the assay was immunoSEQ multiplex PCR. The sample gives roughly 150,000 clones, more than 75% of which show up once; roughly 2% is in the top ten. The material was PBMCs, obtained after 12 months of ibrutinib treatment. These receptors originate from a human donor with chronic lymphocytic leukemia.

The chain uses TRBV12-5 and TRBJ2-2; possibly TRBD1 for D (6 bases). CDR1 and CDR2 (germline): LGHNT, FRNRAP. V dropped 1 base and J dropped 3 bases, with 18 bases sitting between them. The CDR3 loop spans 18 amino acids. The CDR3 protein is CASGLAQGRSWDTGELFF. As DNA, the CDR3 is TGTGCTAGTGGTTTGGCACAGGGTCGATCCTGGGACACCGGGGAGCTGTTTTTT.

The chain uses TRBV6-4 and TRBJ1-5, with a possible D match to TRBD1 (5 bases). The CDR3 is made up of 15 amino acids. Germline loops: CDR1 MRHNA, CDR2 SNTAGT. V lost 7 bases and J 1 base, leaving 14 bases between the germline ends. The CDR3 region is CASTEGVESNQPQHF. CDR3 coding DNA: TGTGCCAGCACCGAAGGGGTTGAGAGCAATCAGCCCCAGCATTTT.

This chain joins TRBV7-8 and TRBJ2-2, with unresolved D. The CDR3 is made up of 13 amino acids. The V gene lost 2 bases and the J gene lost 2 bases, with 3 bases spanning the gap. Germline-derived CDR1 and CDR2 are SGHVS and FQNEAQ. Here the CDR3 DNA reads TGTGCCAGCAGCTTAACCAACACCGGGGAGCTGTTTTTT. It codes for CASSLTNTGELFF.

The gene calls are TRBV28 and TRBJ2-2, with TRBD1 matching 7 bases. Per germline, CDR1 MDHEN and CDR2 SYDVKM. V was clipped by 6 bases and J by 6 bases; unmatched bases: 7. The CDR3 totals 14 residues. The CDR3 loop is CASRLQGGSGELFF. The CDR3 DNA follows: TGTGCCAGCAGATTACAAGGGGGCTCCGGGGAGCTGTTTTTT.

The gene calls are TRBV18 and TRBJ1-2; 9 nucleotides agree with TRBD1. CDR3 size: 14 residues. Germline V lookup: CDR1 KGHSH, CDR2 LQKENI. The V segment lost 3 bases and the J segment 6 bases; nucleotides outside the gene matches: 5. CDR3 in amino acids: CASSPRTGDNGYTF. DNA of the CDR3: TGTGCCAGCTCACCGAGGACAGGGGACAATGGCTACACCTTC.

The chain carries TRBV18 and TRBJ2-1; 10 nucleotides match TRBD2. The CDR3 extends over 18 amino acids. The trim removed 3 bases at V and 0 bases at J, leaving 8 bases unmatched. Germline V CDR1 and CDR2: KGHSH, LQKENI. The CDR3, as DNA: TGTGCCAGCTCACCCCGAGGATTAGCGGGGGGCTCCTACAATGAGCAGTTCTTC. It translates to CASSPRGLAGGSYNEQFF.

The chain recombines TRBV19 with TRBJ2-2; TRBD2 matches at 11 bases. V gave up 4 bases and J gave up 1 base; unmatched junction bases: 8. Germline CDR1 LNHDA, CDR2 SQIVND (reference sequence). The CDR3 sequence is 18 residues long. CDR3 residues: CASSTLYSGRGNTGELFF. As DNA, the CDR3 is TGTGCCAGTAGTACCTTGTATAGCGGGAGGGGGAACACCGGGGAGCTGTTTTTT.

This sequence joins TRBV7-2 and TRBJ2-5; 7 nucleotides align to TRBD2. The CDR3 runs 14 residues. V trimming: 5 bases; J trimming: 5 bases; junction bases outside the gene matches: 8. Per germline, CDR1 SGHTA and CDR2 FQGNSA. The CDR3 DNA follows: TGTGCCAGCAGCCCGCCGGGACTATCGGAGACCCAGTACTTC. Its translation is CASSPPGLSETQYF. Together with reference TRBV7-2 and TRBJ2-5, the CDR3 gives the full variable domain: GAGVSQSPSNKVTEKGKDVELRCDPISGHTALYWYRQSLGQGLEFLIYFQGNSAPDKSGLPSDRFSAERTGGSVSTLTIQRTQQEDSAVYLCASSPPGLSETQYFGPGTRLLVL.

With regard to this clone: Compared with germline, one end of the junction differs, possibly owing to a read error. CDR3 amino acids: CASSLSGNPYSVLYF. The CDR3, as DNA: TGTGCCAGCAGCTTATCCGGGAATCCCTACTCTGTTCTATACTTC. This chain connects TRBV5-4 to TRBJ1-2; D gene uncertain. The germline V gene has CDR1 SGHNT and CDR2 YYREEE (reference sequence). The CDR3 has 15 amino acids.

The chain has TRBV7-2 and TRBJ2-7, with 13 bases identical to TRBD2. This CDR3 comprises 17 residues. Germline CDR1 SGHTA, CDR2 FQGNSA. Germline trimming cut 5 bases from V and 3 bases from J; bases unmatched to any gene: 10. The CDR3 DNA reads as TGTGCCAGCAGCGTCGGGACTAGCGGGACCCTTTTCTACGAGCAGTACTTC. This sequence encodes CASSVGTSGTLFYEQYF.

The rearrangement uses TRBV5-8 and TRBJ1-2; tentatively, D is TRBD1 (6 bases). Trimming shortened V by 4 bases and J by 1 base, and 14 bases separated the two germline ends. The CDR3 runs 15 residues. Germline CDR1 and CDR2: SGHTS and YDEGEE. CDR3 bases: TGTGCCAGCAGCCGGAGCCTACAGGGTAACTATGGCTACACCTTC. Amino acid sequence: CASSRSLQGNYGYTF.

This chain connects TRBV9 to TRBJ2-4; TRBD1 matches at 7 bases. V gave up 3 bases and J gave up 1 base; unmatched junction bases: 4. Germline values: CDR1 SGDLS, CDR2 YYNGEE. The CDR3 has 15 residues. Written as DNA, the CDR3 is TGTGCCAGCAGCGAGCAACAGGGGGCCAAAAACATTCAGTACTTC. It translates to CASSEQQGAKNIQYF. Complete variable domain (other parts from reference TRBV9 and TRBJ2-4): DSGVTQTPKHLITATGQRVTLRCSPRSGDLSVYWYQQSLDQGLQFLIQYYNGEERAKGNILERFSAQQFPDLHSELNLSSLELGDSALYFCASSEQQGAKNIQYFGAGTRLSVL.

The sample holds a few counts of this clone. CDR3 in amino acids: CASSVSTSSETQYF. DNA for the CDR3: TGTGCCAGCAGCGTATCGACTTCGTCGGAGACCCAGTACTTC. The chain is built from TRBV9 and TRBJ2-5; D call uncertain. The CDR3 extends over 14 amino acids. The germline V gene encodes CDR1 SGDLS and CDR2 YYNGEE. V lost 1 base, J lost 5 bases, and 12 bases lay in between.

The rearrangement uses TRBV7-2 and TRBJ2-5; D perhaps matches TRBD2 (5 bases). CDR3 length: 15 amino acids. Germline V gives CDR1 SGHTA, CDR2 FQGNSA. The V end was cut by 5 bases, the J end by 1 base, with 14 bases between. The CDR3 sequence: CASSPSRGFQETQYF. In nucleotides, the CDR3 is TGTGCCAGCAGCCCTTCGAGAGGGTTCCAAGAGACCCAGTACTTC.

Concerning this clone: In the same sample, other DNA sequences code for this CDR3. V and J are TRBV7-8 and TRBJ1-5; 8 bases line up with TRBD1. V gave up 1 base and J gave up 7 bases; unmatched junction bases: 9. From germline, CDR1 is SGHVS and CDR2 FQNEAQ. This CDR3 has 16 residues. CDR3 sequence (DNA): TGTGCCAGCAGCTTAGGGGGTCAGGGGGCTGGCCAGCCCCAGCATTTT. This translates into CASSLGGQGAGQPQHF.

The J gene is TRBJ2-3, the V gene TRBV11-2; D perhaps matches TRBD2 (6 bases). Trimming shortened V by 5 bases and J by 5 bases, and 20 bases separated the two germline ends. The CDR3 consists of 16 residues. CDR1 is SGHAT and CDR2 is FQNNGV in the germline V gene. Written as DNA, the CDR3 is TGTGCCAGCAGCCCCAGGTTGGAGGGCCGTGAAGATACGCAGTATTTT. Translating it yields CASSPRLEGREDTQYF.

The V call is TRBV25-1, the J call TRBJ1-4; D gene unclear. Germline CDR1 and CDR2: MGHDK and SYGVNS. The CDR3 is made up of 10 amino acids. V lost 8 bases to trimming and J lost 4 bases, with 2 bases between them. CDR3 sequence reads: CASRNEKLFF. The CDR3 coding sequence is TGTGCCAGCCGTAATGAAAAACTGTTTTTT.

V and J are TRBV4-1 and TRBJ1-5; D call uncertain. Germline loops: CDR1 MGHRA, CDR2 YSYEKL. Between the trimmed V and J ends, which lost 2 bases and 1 base, there was a span of 21 bases. CDR3 length equals 19 residues. Here the CDR3 DNA reads TGCGCCAGCAGCCAACCCTCCGGATACGGGTCTGGAAGCAATCAGCCCCAGCATTTT. Translated: CASSQPSGYGSGSNQPQHF.

The chain is built from TRBV11-2 and TRBJ1-4; maybe TRBD1 (6 bases). The CDR3 extends over 17 amino acids. V dropped 1 base and J dropped 5 bases, with 17 bases sitting between them. The germline gives CDR1 SGHAT, CDR2 FQNNGV. The CDR3 reads CASSLAARGFPNEKLFF. The CDR3 DNA is TGTGCCAGCAGCTTAGCGGCAAGGGGGTTTCCCAATGAAAAACTGTTTTTT.